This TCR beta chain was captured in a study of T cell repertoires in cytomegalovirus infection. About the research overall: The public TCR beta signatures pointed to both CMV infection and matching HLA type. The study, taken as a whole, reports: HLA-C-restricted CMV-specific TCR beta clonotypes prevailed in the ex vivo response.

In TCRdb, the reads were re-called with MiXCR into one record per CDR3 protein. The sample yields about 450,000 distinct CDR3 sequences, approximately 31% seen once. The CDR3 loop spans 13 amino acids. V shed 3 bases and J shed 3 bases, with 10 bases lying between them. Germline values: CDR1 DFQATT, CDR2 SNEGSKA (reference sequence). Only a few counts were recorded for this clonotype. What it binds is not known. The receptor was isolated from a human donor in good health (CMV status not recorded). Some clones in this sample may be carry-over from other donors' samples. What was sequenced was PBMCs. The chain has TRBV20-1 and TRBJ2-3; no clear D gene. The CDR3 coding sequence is TGCAGTGCTAGCAGCATAGAAACAGATACGCAGTATTTT. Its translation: CSASSIETDTQYF.